This T cell receptor (beta chain) was profiled in a study of cytomegalovirus exposure and HLA in healthy donors. Study-wide points: With later analysis, a missense DCLRE1C variant became linked to TCR beta V- and J-gene trimming. Common viral pathogens seemed to be connected with several of the most significant clusters, according to a later analysis. Reportedly, a later analysis found an Asian-associated ancestry cluster had fewer N-insertions than the approximately 700-donor mean. By HLA locus, TCR association rates varied in a later analysis, with DRB1 showing the most and HLA-C the fewest.

Comment on this clone: What it recognizes is unknown.

V lost 7 bases and J lost 7; bases outside the gene matches: 10. CDR3 length: 15 amino acids. Germline-derived CDR1 and CDR2 are SNHLY and FYNNEI. PCR employed 60 Vbeta and 13 Jbeta primers. Sequenced by immunoSEQ multiplex PCR; TCRdb stores in-frame clones only, minus some. Counted here are some 150,000 clones, 60% to 80% occurring once; the ten biggest clones make up around 3.2%. This sequence was found in a man in his forties in good health and CMV-seronegative. The material sequenced was PBMCs. The rearrangement uses TRBV2 and TRBJ1-2; 12 bases fit TRBD1. CDR3 sequence (DNA): TGTGCCAGCAAGCCTCTGGGACAGGGGGCGTGTGGCTACACCTTC. Encoded protein: CASKPLGQGACGYTF.